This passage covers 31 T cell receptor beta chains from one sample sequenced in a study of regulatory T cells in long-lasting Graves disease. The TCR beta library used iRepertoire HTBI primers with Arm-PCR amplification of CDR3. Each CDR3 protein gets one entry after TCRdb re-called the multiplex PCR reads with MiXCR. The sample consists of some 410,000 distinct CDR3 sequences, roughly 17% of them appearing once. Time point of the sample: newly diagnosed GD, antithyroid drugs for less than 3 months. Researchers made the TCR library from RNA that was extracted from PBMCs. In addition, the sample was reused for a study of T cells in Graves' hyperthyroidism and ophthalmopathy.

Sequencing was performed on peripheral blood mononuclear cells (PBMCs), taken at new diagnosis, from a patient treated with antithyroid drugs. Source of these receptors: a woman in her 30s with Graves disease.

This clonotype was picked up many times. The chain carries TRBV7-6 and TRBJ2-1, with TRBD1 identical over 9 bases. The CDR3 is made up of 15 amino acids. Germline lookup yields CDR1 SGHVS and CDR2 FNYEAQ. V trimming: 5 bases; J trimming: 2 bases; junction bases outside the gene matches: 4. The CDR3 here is CASSPGTGTYNEQFF. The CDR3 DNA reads TGTGCCAGCAGCCCCGGGACAGGGACCTACAATGAGCAGTTCTTC.

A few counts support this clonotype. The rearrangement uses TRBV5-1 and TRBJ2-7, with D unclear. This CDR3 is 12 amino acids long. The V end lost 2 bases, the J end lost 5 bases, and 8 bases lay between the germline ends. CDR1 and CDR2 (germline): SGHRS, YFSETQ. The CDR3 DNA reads TGCGCCAGCAGCTTTACAGAAGACGAGCAGTACTTC. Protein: CASSFTEDEQYF.

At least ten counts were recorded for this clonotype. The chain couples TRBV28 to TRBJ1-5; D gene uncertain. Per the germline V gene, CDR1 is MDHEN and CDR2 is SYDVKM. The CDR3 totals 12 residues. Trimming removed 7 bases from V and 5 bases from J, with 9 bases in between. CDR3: CASTSGHQPQHF. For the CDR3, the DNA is TGTGCCAGCACTTCGGGCCATCAGCCCCAGCATTTT.

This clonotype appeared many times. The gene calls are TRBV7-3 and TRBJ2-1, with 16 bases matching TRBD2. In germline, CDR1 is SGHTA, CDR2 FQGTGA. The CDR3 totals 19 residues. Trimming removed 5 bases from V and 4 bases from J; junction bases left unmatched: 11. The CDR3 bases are TGTGCCAGCAGCCCTAGGGGACTAGCGGGAGGGCAGCCGTACAATGAGCAGTTCTTC. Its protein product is CASSPRGLAGGQPYNEQFF.

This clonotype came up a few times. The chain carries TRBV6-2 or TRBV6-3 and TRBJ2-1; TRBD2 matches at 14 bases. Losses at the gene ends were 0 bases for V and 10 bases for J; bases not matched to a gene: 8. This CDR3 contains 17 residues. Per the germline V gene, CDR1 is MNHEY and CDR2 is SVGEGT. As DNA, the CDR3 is TGTGCCAGCAGTTACTCTATAGGGACTAGCGGGAGAAAAGAGCAGTTCTTC. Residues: CASSYSIGTSGRKEQFF.

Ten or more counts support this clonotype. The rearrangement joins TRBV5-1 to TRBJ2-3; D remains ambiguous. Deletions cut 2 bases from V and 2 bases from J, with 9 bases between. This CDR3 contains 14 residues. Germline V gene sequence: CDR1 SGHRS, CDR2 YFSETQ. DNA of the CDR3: TGCGCCAGCAGCTTAGGGCTTCCCACAGATACGCAGTATTTT. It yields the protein CASSLGLPTDTQYF.

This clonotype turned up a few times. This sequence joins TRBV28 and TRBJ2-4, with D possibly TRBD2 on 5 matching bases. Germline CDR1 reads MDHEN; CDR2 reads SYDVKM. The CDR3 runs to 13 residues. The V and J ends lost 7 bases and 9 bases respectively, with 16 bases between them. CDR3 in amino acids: CASNEGPKVIQYF. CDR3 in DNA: TGTGCCAGCAACGAGGGCCCCAAGGTCATTCAGTACTTC. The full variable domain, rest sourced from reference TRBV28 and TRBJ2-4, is DVKVTQSSRYLVKRTGEKVFLECVQDMDHENMFWYRQDPGLGLRLIYFSYDVKMKEKGDIPEGYSVSREKKERFSLILESASTNQTSMYLCASNEGPKVIQYFGAGTRLSVL.

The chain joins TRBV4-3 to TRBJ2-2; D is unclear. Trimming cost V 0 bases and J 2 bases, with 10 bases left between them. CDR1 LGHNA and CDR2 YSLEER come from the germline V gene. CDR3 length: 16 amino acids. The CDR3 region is CASSQELSINTGELFF. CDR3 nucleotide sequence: TGCGCCAGCAGCCAAGAATTGAGCATTAACACCGGGGAGCTGTTTTTT.

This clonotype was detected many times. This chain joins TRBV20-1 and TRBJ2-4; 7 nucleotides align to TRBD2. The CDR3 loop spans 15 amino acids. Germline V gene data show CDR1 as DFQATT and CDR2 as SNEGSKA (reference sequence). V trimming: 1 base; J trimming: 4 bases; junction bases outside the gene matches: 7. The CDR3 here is CSARAGGRHKNIQYF. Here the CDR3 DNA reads TGCAGTGCTAGAGCCGGGGGGAGACATAAAAACATTCAGTACTTC.

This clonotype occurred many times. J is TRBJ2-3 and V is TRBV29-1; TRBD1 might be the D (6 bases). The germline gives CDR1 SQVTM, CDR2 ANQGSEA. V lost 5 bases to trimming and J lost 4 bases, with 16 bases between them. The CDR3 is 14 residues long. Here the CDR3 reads CSVLGTKPPDTQYF. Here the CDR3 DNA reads TGCAGCGTTTTAGGGACAAAACCTCCAGATACGCAGTATTTT.

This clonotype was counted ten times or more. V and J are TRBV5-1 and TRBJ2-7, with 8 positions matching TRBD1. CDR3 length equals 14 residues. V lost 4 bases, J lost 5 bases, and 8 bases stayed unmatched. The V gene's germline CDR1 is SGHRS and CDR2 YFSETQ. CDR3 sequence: CASSKDRELNEQYF. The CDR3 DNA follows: TGCGCCAGCAGCAAGGACAGGGAATTAAACGAGCAGTACTTC.

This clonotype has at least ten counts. CDR3 DNA sequence: TGTGCCAGCAGCGAACAACCTTCAAACACAGATACGCAGTATTTT. Translated: CASSEQPSNTDTQYF. The chain has TRBV7-6 and TRBJ2-3; D not certain. Germline V gene sequence: CDR1 SGHVS, CDR2 FNYEAQ. The CDR3 has 15 residues. Trimming left V 5 bases short and J 2 bases short, with 14 bases between.

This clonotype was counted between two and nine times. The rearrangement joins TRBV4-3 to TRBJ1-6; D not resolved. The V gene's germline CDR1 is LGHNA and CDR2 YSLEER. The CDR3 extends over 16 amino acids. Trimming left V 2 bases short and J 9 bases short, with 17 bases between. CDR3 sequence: CASSQYHRGNGSPLHF. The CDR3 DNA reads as TGCGCCAGCAGCCAATATCATCGGGGTAATGGTTCACCCCTCCACTTT.

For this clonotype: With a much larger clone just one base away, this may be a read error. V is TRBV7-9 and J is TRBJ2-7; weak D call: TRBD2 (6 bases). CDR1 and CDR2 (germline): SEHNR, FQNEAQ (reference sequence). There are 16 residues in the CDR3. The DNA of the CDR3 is TGTGCCAGCAGCCCTCGTGGAGTAGCGGTCGCCTACGACCAGTACTTC. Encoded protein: CASSPRGVAVAYDQYF.

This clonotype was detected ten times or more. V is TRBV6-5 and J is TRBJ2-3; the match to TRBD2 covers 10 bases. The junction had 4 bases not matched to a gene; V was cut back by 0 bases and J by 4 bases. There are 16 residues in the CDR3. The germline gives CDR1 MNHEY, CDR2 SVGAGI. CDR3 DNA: TGTGCCAGCAGTTACTCGCTAGCGGGAGTCCCAGATACGCAGTATTTT. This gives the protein CASSYSLAGVPDTQYF.

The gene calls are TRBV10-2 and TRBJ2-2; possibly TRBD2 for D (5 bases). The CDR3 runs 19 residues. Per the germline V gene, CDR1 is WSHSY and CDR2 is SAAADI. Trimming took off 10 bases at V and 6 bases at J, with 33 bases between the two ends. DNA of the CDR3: TGCGCCACGCGACCCCACCCCCCGGTTAGCGAGAGACGACCCGGGGAGCTGTTTTTT. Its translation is CATRPHPPVSERRPGELFF.

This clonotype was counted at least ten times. The CDR3 protein is CASSSLRTGRETQYF. The CDR3 DNA follows: TGTGCCAGCAGTTCCCTCCGGACAGGGCGGGAGACCCAGTACTTC. The chain employs TRBV28 and TRBJ2-5; 8 nucleotides agree with TRBD1. The J segment lost 5 bases and the V segment lost 4 bases, leaving 9 bases of the junction unmatched. This CDR3 has 15 amino acids. The germline V gene encodes CDR1 MDHEN and CDR2 SYDVKM.

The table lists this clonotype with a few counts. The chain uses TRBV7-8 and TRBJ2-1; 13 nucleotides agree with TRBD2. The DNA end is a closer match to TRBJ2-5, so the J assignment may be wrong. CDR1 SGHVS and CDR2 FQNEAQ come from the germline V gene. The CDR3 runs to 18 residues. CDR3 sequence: CASDSPSSGLAGKETQYF. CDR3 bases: TGTGCCAGCGACTCACCCTCCTCGGGACTAGCGGGGAAAGAGACCCAGTACTTC.

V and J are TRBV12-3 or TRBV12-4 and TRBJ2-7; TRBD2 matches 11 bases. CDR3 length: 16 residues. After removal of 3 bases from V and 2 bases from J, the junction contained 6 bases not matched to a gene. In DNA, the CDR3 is TGTGCCAGCAGTTTCCCGACTAGCGGGATGACCTACGAGCAGTACTTC. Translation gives CASSFPTSGMTYEQYF.

In DNA form, the CDR3 reads TGTGCCAGTAGTATCTGGGACGGGACAGCGAACACTGAAGCTTTCTTT. It encodes CASSIWDGTANTEAFF. The V gene is TRBV19, the J gene TRBJ1-1, with 7 bases that match TRBD1. Germline V gives CDR1 LNHDA, CDR2 SQIVND (reference sequence). V dropped 3 bases and J dropped 1; count of bases not matched to a gene: 8. The CDR3 contains 16 residues.

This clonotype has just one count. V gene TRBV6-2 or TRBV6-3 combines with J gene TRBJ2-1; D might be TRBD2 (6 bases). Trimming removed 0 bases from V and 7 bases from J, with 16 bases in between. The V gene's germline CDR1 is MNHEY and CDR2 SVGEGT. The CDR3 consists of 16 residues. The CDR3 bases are TGTGCCAGCAGTTACTCGAGACGAGGTGGGGGGAATGAGCAGTTCTTC. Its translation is CASSYSRRGGGNEQFF.

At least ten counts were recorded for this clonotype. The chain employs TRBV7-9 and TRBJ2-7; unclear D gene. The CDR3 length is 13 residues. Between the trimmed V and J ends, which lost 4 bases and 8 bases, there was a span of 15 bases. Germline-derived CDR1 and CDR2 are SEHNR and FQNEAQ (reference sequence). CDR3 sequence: CASSSSAGRQQYF. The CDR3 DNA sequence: TGTGCCAGCAGCTCATCGGCAGGTCGCCAGCAGTACTTC.

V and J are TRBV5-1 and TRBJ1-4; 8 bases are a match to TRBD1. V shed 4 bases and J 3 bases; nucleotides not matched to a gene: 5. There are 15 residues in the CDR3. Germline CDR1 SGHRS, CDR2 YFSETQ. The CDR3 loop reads CASSPRGRSNEKLFF. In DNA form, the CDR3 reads TGCGCCAGCAGCCCCAGGGGGCGGTCTAATGAAAAACTGTTTTTT.

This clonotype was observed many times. The CDR3 bases are TGTGCCAGCAGTTTATTTGAGACACCCCTCCACTTT. As protein: CASSLFETPLHF. The chain employs TRBV28 and TRBJ1-6, with D unclear. The CDR3 runs to 12 residues. Per germline, CDR1 MDHEN and CDR2 SYDVKM. Trimming cost V 1 base and J 11 bases, with 6 bases left between them.

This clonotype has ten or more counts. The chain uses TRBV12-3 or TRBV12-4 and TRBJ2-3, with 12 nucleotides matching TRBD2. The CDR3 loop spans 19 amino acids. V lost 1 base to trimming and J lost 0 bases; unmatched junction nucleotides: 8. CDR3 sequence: CASSLVGASGRASTDTQYF. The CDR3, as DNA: TGTGCCAGCAGTTTAGTTGGTGCTAGCGGGAGGGCCAGCACAGATACGCAGTATTTT.

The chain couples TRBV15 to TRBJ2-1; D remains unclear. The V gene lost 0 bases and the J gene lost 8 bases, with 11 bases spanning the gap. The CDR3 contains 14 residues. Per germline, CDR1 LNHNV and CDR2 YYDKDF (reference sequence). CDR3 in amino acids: CATSRDNLPHEQFF. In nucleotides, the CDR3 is TGTGCCACCAGCAGAGATAACCTCCCGCATGAGCAGTTCTTC.

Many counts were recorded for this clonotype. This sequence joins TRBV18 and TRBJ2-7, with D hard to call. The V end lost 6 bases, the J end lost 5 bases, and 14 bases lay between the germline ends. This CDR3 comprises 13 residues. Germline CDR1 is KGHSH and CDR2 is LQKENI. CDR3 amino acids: CASSLGASNEQYF. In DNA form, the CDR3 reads TGTGCCAGCTCCCTAGGCGCCTCGAACGAGCAGTACTTC.

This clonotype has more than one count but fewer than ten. The CDR3 DNA reads TGTGCCAGCAGTTTGGGGGCAGACTCCTACGAGCAGTACTTC. Its translation is CASSLGADSYEQYF. The chain joins TRBV27 to TRBJ2-7; tentative D call: TRBD1 (6 bases). This CDR3 contains 14 residues. CDR1 is MNHEY and CDR2 is SMNVEV in the germline V gene (reference sequence). Trimming shortened V by 3 bases and J by 0 bases, and 9 bases separated the two germline ends.

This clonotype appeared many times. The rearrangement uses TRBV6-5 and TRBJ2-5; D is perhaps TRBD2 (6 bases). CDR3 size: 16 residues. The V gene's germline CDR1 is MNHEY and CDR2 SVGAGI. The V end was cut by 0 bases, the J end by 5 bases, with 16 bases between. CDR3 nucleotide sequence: TGTGCCAGCAGTTACTCCGCCGACACTAGCAACGAGACCCAGTACTTC. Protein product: CASSYSADTSNETQYF.

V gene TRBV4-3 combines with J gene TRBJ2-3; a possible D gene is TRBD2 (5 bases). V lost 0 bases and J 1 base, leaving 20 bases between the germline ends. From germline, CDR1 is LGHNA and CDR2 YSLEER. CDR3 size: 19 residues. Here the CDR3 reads CASSQDSTRASGGTDTQYF. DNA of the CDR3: TGCGCCAGCAGCCAAGACTCTACGCGGGCCTCTGGGGGCACAGATACGCAGTATTTT.

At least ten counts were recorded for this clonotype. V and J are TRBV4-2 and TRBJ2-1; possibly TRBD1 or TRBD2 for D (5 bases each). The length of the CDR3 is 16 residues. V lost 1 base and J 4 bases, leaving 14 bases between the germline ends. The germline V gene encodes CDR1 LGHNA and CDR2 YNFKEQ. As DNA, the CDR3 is TGTGCCAGCAGCCAAGTCTGGGGGAGCAGTTACAATGAGCAGTTCTTC. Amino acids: CASSQVWGSSYNEQFF.